This TCR beta chain originates from a study of spatial heterogeneity in lung cancer. Study in general: Each distinct TCR and UMI combination averaged more than ten appearances in raw reads.

Time point defined: sample taken at primary tumor resection. Sequencing covered unsorted whole RNA taken from tumor, nontumor lung or frozen PBMC. Trimming stripped 1 base from V and 5 bases from J, with 12 bases between. This CDR3 is built from 15 residues. Per germline, CDR1 LGHDT and CDR2 YNNKEL (reference sequence). Remarks on this clonotype: The antigen remains undetermined.

From the 5' RACE reads, TCRdb called clonotypes with MiXCR, one entry per CDR3 protein. The sample shows about 82,000 distinct CDR3 sequences, about 12% of them seen only once. The study, taken as a whole, reports: There were more appearances of ubiquitous expanded tumor TCRs in blood at resection than at follow-up.

The chain carries TRBV3-1 and TRBJ2-1, with D tentatively TRBD2 (5 bases). The sequence derives from a male donor with early-stage non-small cell lung cancer. The sample here was PBMCs, taken at surgery. The CDR3 reads CASSQGRAWDNEQFF. Written as DNA, the CDR3 is TGTGCCAGCAGCCAAGGGCGGGCCTGGGACAATGAGCAGTTCTTC.